This T cell receptor (beta chain) emerged from a study of T cells in Graves' hyperthyroidism and ophthalmopathy. RNA transcripts gave rise to amplified TCR beta CDR3 regions. When the TCR CDR3 underwent first-round RT-PCR, the HTBI primer set was used. TCRdb re-called the multiplex PCR reads through MiXCR, storing one row per CDR3 protein. The sample shows approximately 630,000 distinct CDR3 sequences, about a sixth of them seen only once. There are 13 residues in the CDR3. In germline, CDR1 is SNHLY, CDR2 FYNNEI. V was clipped by 4 bases and J by 8 bases, with 14 bases between them. Sequenced material: blood. The chain employs TRBV2 and TRBJ1-2; D unresolved. The sequence was obtained from a woman aged 30 to 39 with Graves' hyperthyroidism. In nucleotides, the CDR3 is TGTGCCAGCAGTGTCATAGGGAAGGGCGGCTACACCTTC. Protein: CASSVIGKGGYTF.